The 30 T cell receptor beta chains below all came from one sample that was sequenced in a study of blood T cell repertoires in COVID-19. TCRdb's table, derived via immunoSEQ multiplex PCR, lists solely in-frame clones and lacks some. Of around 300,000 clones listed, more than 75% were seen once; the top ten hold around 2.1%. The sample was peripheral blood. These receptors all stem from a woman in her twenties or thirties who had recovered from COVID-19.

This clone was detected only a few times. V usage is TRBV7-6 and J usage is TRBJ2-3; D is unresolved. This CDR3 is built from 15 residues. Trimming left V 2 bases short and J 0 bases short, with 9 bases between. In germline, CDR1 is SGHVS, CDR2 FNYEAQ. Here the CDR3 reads CASSLLRTSTDTQYF. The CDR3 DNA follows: TGTGCCAGCAGCTTACTAAGAACTAGCACAGATACGCAGTATTTT.

CDR3 bases: TGCGCCAGCAGCTTGGACACCGCTAGGGCTACTAGTTGTGGAAACACCATATATTTT. Residues: CASSLDTARATSCGNTIYF. This chain connects TRBV5-1 to TRBJ1-3; D is unclear. Trimming shortened V by 0 bases and J by 3 bases, and 22 bases separated the two germline ends. Germline CDR1 reads SGHRS; CDR2 reads YFSETQ. The CDR3 sequence is 19 residues long. The full variable domain, rest sourced from reference TRBV5-1 and TRBJ1-3, is KAGVTQTPRYLIKTRGQQVTLSCSPISGHRSVSWYQQTPGQGLQFLFEYFSETQRNKGNFPGRFSGRQFSNSRSEMNVSTLELGDSALYLCASSLDTARATSCGNTIYFGEGSWLTVV.

The CDR3 spells CASSKEAGVGNSPLHF. As DNA, the CDR3 is TGTGCCAGCAGCAAAGAGGCCGGGGTCGGGAATTCACCCCTCCACTTT. The chain has TRBV21-1 and TRBJ1-6. TRBV21-1 is annotated as a pseudogene. The CDR3 is 16 residues long.

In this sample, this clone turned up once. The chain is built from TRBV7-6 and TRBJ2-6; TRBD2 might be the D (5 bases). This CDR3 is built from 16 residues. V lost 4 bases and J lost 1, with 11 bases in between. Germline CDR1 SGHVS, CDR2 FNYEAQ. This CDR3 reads CASSSLPGSGANVLTF. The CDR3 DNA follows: TGTGCCAGCAGCTCCCTCCCGGGATCTGGGGCCAACGTCCTGACTTTC.

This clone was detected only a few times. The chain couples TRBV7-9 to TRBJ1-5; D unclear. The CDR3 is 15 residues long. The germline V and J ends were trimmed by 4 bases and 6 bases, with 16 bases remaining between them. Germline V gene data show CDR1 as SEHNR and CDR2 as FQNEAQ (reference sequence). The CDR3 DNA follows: TGTGCCAGCAGCTCTTCGGGTGCCCCGAGTCAGCCCCAGCATTTT. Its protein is CASSSSGAPSQPQHF.

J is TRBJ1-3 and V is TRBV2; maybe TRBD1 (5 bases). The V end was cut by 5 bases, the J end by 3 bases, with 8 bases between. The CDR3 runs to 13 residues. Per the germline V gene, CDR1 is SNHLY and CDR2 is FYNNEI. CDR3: CASSSGLGNTIYF. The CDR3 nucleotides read TGTGCCAGCAGTTCAGGGCTTGGAAACACCATATATTTT.

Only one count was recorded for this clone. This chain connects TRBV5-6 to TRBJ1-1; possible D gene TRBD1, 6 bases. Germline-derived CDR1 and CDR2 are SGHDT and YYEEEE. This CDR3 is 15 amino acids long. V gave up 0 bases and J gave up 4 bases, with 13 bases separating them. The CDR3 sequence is CASSLVNRVGTEAFF. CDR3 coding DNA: TGTGCCAGCAGCTTGGTAAACAGGGTAGGCACTGAAGCTTTCTTT.

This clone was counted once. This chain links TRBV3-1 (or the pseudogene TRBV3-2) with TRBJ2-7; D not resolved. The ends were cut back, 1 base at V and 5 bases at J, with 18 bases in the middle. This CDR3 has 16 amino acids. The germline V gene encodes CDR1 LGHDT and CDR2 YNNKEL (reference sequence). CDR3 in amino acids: CASSQGLSLTPHEQYF. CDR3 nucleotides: TGTGCCAGCAGCCAAGGACTGAGCCTTACTCCCCACGAGCAGTACTTC.

The CDR3 protein is CASSSKPGQGYEQYF. The CDR3 DNA reads TGCGCCAGCAGCTCAAAACCGGGACAGGGGTACGAGCAGTACTTC. The rearrangement uses TRBV5-1 and TRBJ2-7; 10 positions match TRBD1. The V segment lost 3 bases and the J segment 4 bases; nucleotides outside the gene matches: 7. The CDR3 totals 15 residues. Germline-derived CDR1 and CDR2 are SGHRS and YFSETQ.

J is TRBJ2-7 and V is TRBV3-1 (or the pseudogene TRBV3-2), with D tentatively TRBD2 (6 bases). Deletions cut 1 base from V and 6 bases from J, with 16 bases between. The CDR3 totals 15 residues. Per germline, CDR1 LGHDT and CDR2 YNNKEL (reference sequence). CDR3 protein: CASSQADGAGREQYF. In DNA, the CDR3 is TGTGCCAGCAGCCAAGCGGATGGCGCGGGGCGCGAGCAGTACTTC.

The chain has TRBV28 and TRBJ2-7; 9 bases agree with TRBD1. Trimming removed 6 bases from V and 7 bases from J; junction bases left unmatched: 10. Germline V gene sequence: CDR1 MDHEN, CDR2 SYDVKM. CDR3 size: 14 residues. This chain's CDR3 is CASRGTGRLWEQYF. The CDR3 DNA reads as TGTGCCAGCAGGGGGACAGGGCGCCTGTGGGAGCAGTACTTC.

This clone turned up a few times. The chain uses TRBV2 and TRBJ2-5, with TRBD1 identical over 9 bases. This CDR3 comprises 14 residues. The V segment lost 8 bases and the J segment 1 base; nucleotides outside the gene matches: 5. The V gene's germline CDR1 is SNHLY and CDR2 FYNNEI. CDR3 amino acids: CASLEDRGQETQYF. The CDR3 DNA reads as TGTGCCAGCTTGGAGGACAGGGGCCAAGAGACCCAGTACTTC.

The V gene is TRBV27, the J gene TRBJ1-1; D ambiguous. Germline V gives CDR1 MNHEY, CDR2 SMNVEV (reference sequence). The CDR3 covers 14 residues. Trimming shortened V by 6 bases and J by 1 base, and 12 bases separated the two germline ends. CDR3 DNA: TGTGCCAGCAGCCTAAGAAACAGGAACACTGAAGCTTTCTTT. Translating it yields CASSLRNRNTEAFF.

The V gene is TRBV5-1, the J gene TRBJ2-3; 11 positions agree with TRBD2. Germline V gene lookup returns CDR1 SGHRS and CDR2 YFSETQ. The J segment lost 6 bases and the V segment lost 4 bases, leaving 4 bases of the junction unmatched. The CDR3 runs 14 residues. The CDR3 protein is CASSIAGGPDTQYF. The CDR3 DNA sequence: TGCGCCAGCAGCATAGCGGGGGGGCCCGATACGCAGTATTTT.

The CDR3 DNA is TGCGCCAGCAGCCTAGACAGCCGGGGAAAACTGTTTTTT. This sequence encodes CASSLDSRGKLFF. This chain uses TRBV4-3 with TRBJ1-4; possible D gene TRBD1, 5 bases. The ends were cut back, 4 bases at V and 10 bases at J, with 13 bases in the middle. CDR1 is LGHNA and CDR2 is YSLEER in the germline V gene. The CDR3 runs to 13 residues.

The CDR3 reads CASSLQGWRETQYF. The CDR3 region has the DNA TGTGCCAGCAGTCTACAGGGTTGGCGAGAGACCCAGTACTTC. This rearrangement joins TRBV7-9 to TRBJ2-5, with a weak D call TRBD1 (6 bases). This CDR3 spans 14 amino acids. V was shortened by 6 bases and J by 4 bases, with 15 bases between the two germline ends. CDR1 and CDR2 from the germline V gene are SEHNR and FQNEAQ (reference sequence).

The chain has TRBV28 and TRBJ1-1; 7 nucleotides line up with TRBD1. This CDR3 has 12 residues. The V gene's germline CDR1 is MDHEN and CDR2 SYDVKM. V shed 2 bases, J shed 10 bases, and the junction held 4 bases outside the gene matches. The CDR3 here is CASSLNPGGAFF. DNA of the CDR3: TGTGCCAGCAGTTTAAACCCAGGGGGAGCTTTCTTT.

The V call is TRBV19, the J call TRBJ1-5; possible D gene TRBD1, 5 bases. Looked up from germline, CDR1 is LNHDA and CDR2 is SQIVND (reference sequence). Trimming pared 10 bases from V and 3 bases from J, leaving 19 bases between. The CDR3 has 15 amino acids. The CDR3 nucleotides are TGTGCCACCAATCAGGTGACAGCAGACAATCAGCCCCAGCATTTT. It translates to CATNQVTADNQPQHF.

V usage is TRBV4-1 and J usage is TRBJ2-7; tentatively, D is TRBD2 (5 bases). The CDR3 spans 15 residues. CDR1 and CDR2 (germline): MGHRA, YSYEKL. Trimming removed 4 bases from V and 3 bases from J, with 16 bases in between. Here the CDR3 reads CASSRGPGIGYEQYF. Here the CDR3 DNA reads TGCGCCAGCAGCCGAGGACCGGGGATCGGCTACGAGCAGTACTTC.

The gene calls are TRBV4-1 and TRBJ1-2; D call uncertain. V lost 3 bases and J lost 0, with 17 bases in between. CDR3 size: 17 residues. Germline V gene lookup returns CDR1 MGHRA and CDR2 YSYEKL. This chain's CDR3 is CASSHDPQNSPNYGYTF. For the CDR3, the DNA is TGCGCCAGCAGCCACGACCCACAGAACAGTCCTAACTATGGCTACACCTTC.

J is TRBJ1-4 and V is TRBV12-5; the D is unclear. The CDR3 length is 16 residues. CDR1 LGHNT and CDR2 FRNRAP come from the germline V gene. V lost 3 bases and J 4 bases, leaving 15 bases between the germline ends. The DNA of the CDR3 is TGTGCTAGTGGTTTTACCACAGCCTTGAATAATGAAAAACTGTTTTTT. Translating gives CASGFTTALNNEKLFF. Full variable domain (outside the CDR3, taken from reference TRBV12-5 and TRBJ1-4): DARVTQTPRHKVTEMGQEVTMRCQPILGHNTVFWYRQTMMQGLELLAYFRNRAPLDDSGMPKDRFSAEMPDATLATLKIQPSEPRDSAVYFCASGFTTALNNEKLFFGSGTQLSVL.

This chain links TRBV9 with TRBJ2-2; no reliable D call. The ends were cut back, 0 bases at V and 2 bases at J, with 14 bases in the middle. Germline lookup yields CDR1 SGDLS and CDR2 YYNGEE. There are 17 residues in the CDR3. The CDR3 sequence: CASSVGPPGKNTGELFF. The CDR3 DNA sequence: TGTGCCAGCAGCGTAGGACCGCCGGGTAAAAACACCGGGGAGCTGTTTTTT.

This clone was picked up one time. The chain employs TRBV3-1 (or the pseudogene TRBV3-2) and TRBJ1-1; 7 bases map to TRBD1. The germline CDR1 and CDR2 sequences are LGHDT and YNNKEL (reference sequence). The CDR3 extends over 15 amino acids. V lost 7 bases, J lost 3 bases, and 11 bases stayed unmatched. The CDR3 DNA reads TGTGCCAGCAACCGACAGGGAGCGAGGGACACTGAAGCTTTCTTT. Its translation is CASNRQGARDTEAFF.

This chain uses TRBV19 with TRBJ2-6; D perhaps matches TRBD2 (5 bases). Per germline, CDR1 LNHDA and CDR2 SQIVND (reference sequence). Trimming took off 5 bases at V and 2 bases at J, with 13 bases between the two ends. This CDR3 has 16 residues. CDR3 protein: CASSLLDPTGANVLTF. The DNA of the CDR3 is TGTGCCAGTAGTTTACTAGACCCAACTGGGGCCAACGTCCTGACTTTC.

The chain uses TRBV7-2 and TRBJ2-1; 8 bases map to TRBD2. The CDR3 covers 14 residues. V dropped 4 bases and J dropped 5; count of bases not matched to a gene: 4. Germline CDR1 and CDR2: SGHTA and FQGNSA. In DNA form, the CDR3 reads TGTGCCAGCAGCTATAGCGGGGCCAACAATGAGCAGTTCTTC. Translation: CASSYSGANNEQFF.

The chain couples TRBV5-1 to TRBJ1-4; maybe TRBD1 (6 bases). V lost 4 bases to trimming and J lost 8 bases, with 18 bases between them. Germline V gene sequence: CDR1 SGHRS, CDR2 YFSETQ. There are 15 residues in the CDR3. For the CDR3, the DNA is TGCGCCAGCAGCCACGAAGCAGGGGCTGGGGAAAAACTGTTTTTT. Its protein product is CASSHEAGAGEKLFF.

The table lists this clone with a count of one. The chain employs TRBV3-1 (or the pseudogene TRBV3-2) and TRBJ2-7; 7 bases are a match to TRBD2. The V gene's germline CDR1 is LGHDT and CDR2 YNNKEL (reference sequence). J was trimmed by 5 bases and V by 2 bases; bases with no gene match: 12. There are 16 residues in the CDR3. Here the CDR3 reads CASSQLEQTSTHEQYF. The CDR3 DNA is TGTGCCAGCAGCCAATTAGAGCAGACTAGCACCCACGAGCAGTACTTC.

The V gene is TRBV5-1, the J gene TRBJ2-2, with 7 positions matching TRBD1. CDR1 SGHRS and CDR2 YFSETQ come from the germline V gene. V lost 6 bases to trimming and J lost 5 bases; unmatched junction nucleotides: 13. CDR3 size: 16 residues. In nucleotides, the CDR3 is TGCGCCAGCACCCAGGGACAGCCGCTAGGAACCGGGGAGCTGTTTTTT. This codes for CASTQGQPLGTGELFF.

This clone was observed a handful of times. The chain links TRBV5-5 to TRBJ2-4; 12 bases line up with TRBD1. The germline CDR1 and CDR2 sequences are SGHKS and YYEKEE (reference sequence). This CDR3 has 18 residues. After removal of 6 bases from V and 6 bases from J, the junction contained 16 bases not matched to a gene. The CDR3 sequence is CASTLGTGGDPRRNIQYF. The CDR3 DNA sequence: TGTGCCAGCACTCTCGGGACAGGGGGCGATCCTAGGCGAAACATTCAGTACTTC.

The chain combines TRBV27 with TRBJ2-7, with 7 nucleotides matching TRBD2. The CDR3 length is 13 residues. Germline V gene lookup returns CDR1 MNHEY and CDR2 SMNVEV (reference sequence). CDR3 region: CVSRGVGPYEQYF. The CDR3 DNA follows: TGTGTCAGTCGGGGGGTCGGCCCATACGAGCAGTACTTC.